These 5 T cell receptor beta chains share one sample of origin, sequenced in a study of T-cell memory formation after mild COVID-19. MiXCR, applied by TCRdb to the 5' RACE reads, yields one record per CDR3 protein. The sample gives under 350,000 distinct CDR3 sequences, 15% to 20% of which show up once; approximately 23% is in the top ten. The sample was PBMCs or a T cell subset sorted from them (not recorded which). These receptors were obtained from a man younger than 35 who had mild COVID-19 (a few samples of this study predate the infection). Cell type and time point are not known.

This clonotype occurred a few times. V gene TRBV20-1 combines with J gene TRBJ1-1; D is perhaps TRBD1 (5 bases). The CDR3 spans 15 residues. Per germline, CDR1 DFQATT and CDR2 SNEGSKA (reference sequence). V was pared by 3 bases and J by 1 base, with 15 bases between. The CDR3 bases are TGCAGTGCTAGGGGGACCGGACGGGCGAACACTGAAGCTTTCTTT. Translating gives CSARGTGRANTEAFF.

The chain recombines TRBV6-2 or TRBV6-3 with TRBJ1-5, with 7 positions matching TRBD1. The CDR3 is 14 amino acids. Germline trimming cut 5 bases from V and 5 bases from J; bases unmatched to any gene: 6. Germline CDR1 MNHEY, CDR2 SVGEGT. CDR3 nucleotide sequence: TGTGCCAGCAGTACCTATGGGACAGATCAGCCCCAGCATTTT. It is translated as CASSTYGTDQPQHF.

The chain recombines TRBV6-5 with TRBJ2-2; 9 bases agree with TRBD1. V gave up 0 bases and J gave up 4 bases; unmatched junction bases: 6. CDR1 is MNHEY, CDR2 SVGAGI, per germline. The CDR3 loop spans 17 amino acids. CDR3 DNA: TGTGCCAGCAGTTACTCGAACAGGGGGCACGGCACCGGGGAGCTGTTTTTT. Encoded protein: CASSYSNRGHGTGELFF.

The chain joins TRBV5-1 to TRBJ2-7; no clear D gene. V was clipped by 3 bases and J by 2 bases, with 12 bases between them. Germline V gives CDR1 SGHRS, CDR2 YFSETQ. The length of the CDR3 is 14 residues. CDR3 nucleotides: TGCGCCAGCAGCTGGACGACTGGACCCTACGAGCAGTACTTC. It encodes CASSWTTGPYEQYF.

This clonotype was detected only a few times. The genes are TRBV10-1 and TRBJ2-3; 8 bases are shared with TRBD2. Germline V CDR1 and CDR2: WNHNN, SYGVQD (reference sequence). This CDR3 has 19 residues. With V trimmed by 3 bases and J by 1 base, 15 bases remained unmatched. The CDR3 sequence is CASSETAGDHKSGTDTQYF. The CDR3 DNA reads as TGCGCCAGCAGTGAAACAGCGGGGGACCACAAAAGTGGCACAGATACGCAGTATTTT.